This T cell receptor (beta chain) is drawn from a study of cytomegalovirus exposure and HLA in healthy donors. Study-wide findings and caveats: Presence/absence analyses assumed roughly uniform sequencing depth across donors.

This clone was counted only a few times. No antigen is known for it. PCR used 60 Vbeta primers and 13 Jbeta primers. Profiled with immunoSEQ multiplex PCR; TCRdb holds only in-frame clones, not every one. The top ten clones hold approximately 2% of a sample with roughly 120,000 clones, roughly three quarters of them seen once. This receptor was obtained from a man aged 18 to 30 in good health and CMV-seronegative. Sequenced material: PBMCs.

CDR3 residues: CASSLANGGQPQHF. CDR3 DNA sequence: TGTGCCAGCAGCTTAGCGAATGGGGGGCAGCCCCAGCATTTT. The rearrangement links TRBV7-9 to TRBJ1-5, with D tentatively TRBD1 (5 bases). V dropped 0 bases and J dropped 7 bases, with 10 bases sitting between them. Germline V lookup: CDR1 SEHNR, CDR2 FQNEAQ (reference sequence). The CDR3 contains 14 residues.